The 9 T cell receptor beta chains presented below share a single source sample, sequenced in a study of OX40 agonist ivuxolimab in advanced cancers. Here immunoSEQ multiplex PCR was the method, and the copy in TCRdb shows in-frame clones only, minus some. The profile shows 45,000 to 50,000 clones, approximately 91% of them singletons. The starting material was CD4+ or CD8+ T cells sorted from blood, obtained in a trial of the OX40 agonist ivuxolimab. The receptor source for this set is an adult with an advanced solid tumor such as melanoma, head and neck, liver or kidney cancer.

V and J are TRBV2 and TRBJ2-3; 7 nucleotides line up with TRBD1. Germline CDR1 reads SNHLY; CDR2 reads FYNNEI. The CDR3 sequence is 15 residues long. The V segment lost 8 bases and the J segment 4 bases; nucleotides outside the gene matches: 12. CDR3 protein: CASGTDRDYADTQYF. As DNA, the CDR3 is TGTGCCAGCGGAACCGACAGGGATTATGCAGATACGCAGTATTTT.

The chain joins TRBV15 to TRBJ2-3, with D tentatively TRBD1 (6 bases). V was cut by 5 bases and J by 1 base, with 16 bases left in between. Germline V gene lookup returns CDR1 LNHNV and CDR2 YYDKDF (reference sequence). The CDR3 runs to 16 residues. The CDR3, as DNA: TGTGCCACCAGCCGACGCCGACAGGCTGGCACAGATACGCAGTATTTT. It yields the protein CATSRRRQAGTDTQYF.

This clone was seen more than once but under ten times. The chain carries TRBV2 and TRBJ1-5, with 9 bases that match TRBD1. The CDR3 spans 14 residues. Trimming cost V 6 bases and J 6 bases; bases outside gene matches: 6. Germline V lookup: CDR1 SNHLY, CDR2 FYNNEI. The CDR3 here is CASRDRGVIQPQHF. The CDR3 DNA reads as TGTGCCAGCAGGGACAGGGGAGTTATTCAGCCCCAGCATTTT.

The chain carries TRBV21-1 and TRBJ2-4; the table gives TRBD2 as D, unverified against the DNA. TRBV21-1 is a pseudogene locus. The CDR3 length is 16 residues. As DNA, the CDR3 is TGTGCCAGCAGCAAAGCGCGAGGTGGGGCCAAAAACATTCAGTACTTC. Translation: CASSKARGGAKNIQYF.

This clone was counted a few times. CDR3 loop: CASRGGDTEAFF. DNA of the CDR3: TGTGCCAGCAGGGGAGGGGACACTGAAGCTTTCTTT. V gene TRBV9 combines with J gene TRBJ1-1, with a tentative D call TRBD1 (5 bases). Trimming stripped 5 bases from V and 3 bases from J, with 8 bases between. The CDR3 covers 12 residues. Germline V gene lookup returns CDR1 SGDLS and CDR2 YYNGEE.

This clone came up a few times. The chain recombines TRBV4-2 with TRBJ2-5; D unresolved. The V end lost 0 bases, the J end lost 2 bases, and 13 bases lay between the germline ends. The CDR3 is 16 amino acids. From germline, CDR1 is LGHNA and CDR2 YNFKEQ. The CDR3 loop is CASSQESSWVQETQYF. The CDR3 DNA reads as TGTGCCAGCAGCCAAGAGTCTTCATGGGTTCAAGAGACCCAGTACTTC.

The CDR3 coding sequence is TGTGCCTGGAGTGTCGGCGGGGAGCAGTACTTC. It encodes CAWSVGGEQYF. The chain has TRBV30 and TRBJ2-7; TRBD2 is a possible D gene (5 bases). Trimming shortened V by 0 bases and J by 7 bases, and 7 bases separated the two germline ends. The CDR3 spans 11 residues. The germline gives CDR1 GTSNPN, CDR2 SVGIG (reference sequence).

This clone was detected only once. The chain combines TRBV7-6 with TRBJ2-1, with 8 bases matching TRBD2. Germline CDR1 reads SGHVS; CDR2 reads FNYEAQ. Trimming took 5 bases from V and 1 from J; bases not matched to a gene: 25. The CDR3 extends over 22 amino acids. CDR3 amino acids: CASSHTTYWGTAGEKSYNEQFF. The CDR3 coding sequence is TGTGCCAGCAGCCACACCACCTACTGGGGAACAGCGGGGGAGAAATCCTACAATGAGCAGTTCTTC.

The chain employs TRBV4-2 and TRBJ2-7; D not resolved. CDR1 is LGHNA and CDR2 is YNFKEQ in the germline V gene. The CDR3 consists of 14 residues. Trimming pared 3 bases from V and 4 bases from J, leaving 13 bases between. The CDR3 sequence: CASSQGLGNYEQYF. CDR3 nucleotide sequence: TGTGCCAGCAGCCAGGGTCTTGGGAATTACGAGCAGTACTTC.